This TCR beta chain was obtained from a study of Graves' ophthalmopathy and Graves' hyperthyroidism (dated by TCRdb to 2017 to 2018). Notes on the research overall: Hyperthyroidism was considered stable if no progression to ophthalmopathy occurred within 18 months of follow-up. The study used signatures of the TCR beta repertoire to tell Graves' ophthalmopathy apart from Graves' hyperthyroidism and to predict which patients would progress to ophthalmopathy. In total, 135 blood samples were TCR-sequenced: 43 ophthalmopathy, under 80 hyperthyroidism and roughly 17 hyperthyroidism-to-ophthalmopathy patients. To explore V-J signatures distinguishing ophthalmopathy from hyperthyroidism, a discovery set of more than 95 patients (roughly 44 ophthalmopathy, 55 to 60 stable hyperthyroidism) was enrolled. An independent validation cohort was composed of fewer than 20 hyperthyroidism patients and roughly 16 patients who later progressed from hyperthyroidism to ophthalmopathy. In over five hyperthyroidism patients, T-cell repertoires of thyroid tissue and blood were compared. Following sampling, methimazole starting at 30 mg daily was administered to hyperthyroidism patients, and high-dose intravenous methylprednisolone was administered to ophthalmopathy patients.

Reading the germline V gene (reference sequence) gives CDR1 LNHNV and CDR2 YYDKDF. CDR3 length: 14 amino acids, cysteine to phenylalanine. Here the CDR3 DNA is all that survives: 42 bases in frame from base 1. Relative to germline, V is 5 bases shorter and J is 4 bases shorter, with 14 bases between their ends. Hyperthyroidism patients were newly diagnosed, were aged 18 to 65 years, and had a disease duration under 2 months. Anyone with other autoimmune diseases, uncontrolled infections, pregnancy or lactation was excluded from the study. Diagnosis was based on clinical symptoms, serum thyroxine, TRAb, thyroid ultrasound and orbital computed tomography. Total RNA was extracted using Trizol reagent, and RNA quality was checked on an Agilent 2100 Bioanalyzer. What the authors observed across the whole study: No statistical method was used to set the sample size in advance, and the investigators knew which group each participant was assigned to. In validation, the model predicted ophthalmopathy progression with more than 55% sensitivity and roughly 72% specificity; fewer than 15 predicted patients were CT-confirmed with GO in a median of around 6 months. Most expanded thyroid clonotypes with a frequency above 0.001 also appeared in blood, which suggests that blood repertoires may reflect the immune response in the thyroid. The 13-signature model separated ophthalmopathy from stable hyperthyroidism with roughly 90% sensitivity and around 84% specificity in cross-validation, and 80%/75% in the test set.

For repertoire sequencing, TCR beta CDR3 regions were amplified from RNA transcripts. The first round was an RT-PCR using HTBI primers with the Qiagen OneStep RT-PCR kit, and this first round was followed by a second-round multiplex PCR, then size selection and purification. The libraries underwent paired-end sequencing with 100 bp reads on an Illumina HiSeq2000. The source study handled its data this way. SOAPnuke was used to process the reads, removing any read that contained adapters or uncalled bases, had a mean Phred below 15, or lacked an exact match to the constant primer or identifier. COPE v1.2.5 was used to merge high-quality paired reads. Each unique nucleotide sequence was treated as a clonotype, and MiTCR v1.1 was used to align the clonotypes to the IMGT TRB V, D and J references. The analysis was limited to V-J combinations with a frequency above 0.0001, which together covered just over 98% of the repertoires. For each V-J combination, a TCR clonal expansion and chaos score was defined as the ratio of F50 clonal expansion to chaos observed in the TCRdist matrix. Welch's t-statistics and random forest were used to narrow the features down to 13 V-J combinations, which were then fed into a naive Bayes classifier. The similarity between thyroid and blood repertoires was quantified using the Morisita-Horn index. The public reads were quality trimmed at Q25 with fastp and then assembled into clones with MiXCR by TCRdb, keeping productive beta chains. Rows are combined by CDR3 protein, so each entry shows the most common genes and DNA. For this entry, the V and J calls and clone size follow TCRdb and not the study's own pipeline. Counted in this sample were over a million distinct CDR3 sequences; roughly two fifths of them appeared once. The ten largest account for over 8.5% of the sample.

This clonotype came up many times. This receptor's antigen is unknown. It has no much larger one-base neighbor in the sample; base qualities were not kept. This receptor was obtained from an adult man with Graves' hyperthyroidism. Recombination joined TRBV15 with TRBJ1-1; matching of 5 bases hints at TRBD1 as the D gene. The material sequenced was peripheral blood or thyroid tissue (not recorded which). The base sequence is TGTGCCACCAGCCGAGGGCGAGGGGTCACTGAAGCTTTCTTT. It translates as CATSRGRGVTEAFF.